One sample yielded the 8 T cell receptor beta chains listed below, sequenced in a study of blood T cell repertoires in COVID-19. Generated by immunoSEQ multiplex PCR, the TCRdb table keeps only in-frame clones and is missing some. The sample lists 130,000 or so clones; approximately 86% were seen once. Source material: peripheral blood. Receptor source: a woman in her sixties with acute or convalescent COVID-19.

The rearrangement links TRBV6-4 to TRBJ2-4, with 7 bases that match TRBD1. Looked up from germline, CDR1 is MRHNA and CDR2 is SNTAGT. The CDR3 is made up of 14 amino acids. V was pared by 3 bases and J by 7 bases, with 6 bases of the junction left unmatched. CDR3 bases: TGTGCCAGCAGTGAAGGTCAACAGGGGAACATTCAGTACTTC. This codes for CASSEGQQGNIQYF.

The V call is TRBV6-5, the J call TRBJ2-2; D is possibly TRBD1 (6 bases). Deletions cut 2 bases from V and 2 bases from J, with 9 bases between. Per the germline V gene, CDR1 is MNHEY and CDR2 is SVGAGI. There are 15 residues in the CDR3. The CDR3 protein is CASSYNRDNTGELFF. The CDR3 DNA reads TGTGCCAGCAGTTACAACAGGGATAACACCGGGGAGCTGTTTTTT.

The rearrangement links TRBV28 to TRBJ1-2; 8 bases line up with TRBD1. Per germline, CDR1 MDHEN and CDR2 SYDVKM. The CDR3 consists of 15 residues. V lost 0 bases and J lost 2; bases outside the gene matches: 2. As DNA, the CDR3 is TGTGCCAGCAGTTTATGGGGACAGGCGAACTATGGCTACACCTTC. Encoded protein: CASSLWGQANYGYTF.

The rearrangement links TRBV13 to TRBJ2-5; TRBD2 matches 14 bases. The CDR3 is 17 residues long. Germline V gives CDR1 PRHDT, CDR2 FYEKMQ (reference sequence). V shed 4 bases and J 4 bases; nucleotides not matched to a gene: 8. The CDR3 loop is CASSSLTSGGARETQYF. The CDR3 nucleotides are TGTGCCAGCAGCTCATTGACTAGCGGGGGGGCCCGAGAGACCCAGTACTTC.

The table lists this clone with a few counts. CDR3 coding DNA: TGTGCCAGCAGTTACTCTGAGGGGGCTAAGAGCATTCAGTACTTC. The encoded protein is CASSYSEGAKSIQYF. The rearrangement links TRBV6-6 to TRBJ2-4; 7 bases map to TRBD1. Germline trimming cut 0 bases from V and 9 bases from J; bases unmatched to any gene: 8. The CDR3 covers 15 residues. CDR1 MNHNY and CDR2 SVGAGI come from the germline V gene (reference sequence).

Concerning this clone: Other DNA sequences in the same sample also yield this CDR3. The J gene is TRBJ2-3, the V gene TRBV19; D gene uncertain. This CDR3 region has 13 residues. V lost 6 bases and J 4 bases, leaving 11 bases between the germline ends. Germline CDR1 reads LNHDA; CDR2 reads SQIVND (reference sequence). In DNA form, the CDR3 reads TGTGCCAGTAGGTGGGCCCAATCAGATACGCAGTATTTT. This codes for CASRWAQSDTQYF.

The genes are TRBV19 and TRBJ1-3; D gene unclear. The germline V and J ends were trimmed by 3 bases and 2 bases, with 8 bases remaining between them. CDR1 is LNHDA and CDR2 is SQIVND in the germline V gene (reference sequence). The CDR3 covers 14 residues. The chain's CDR3 is CASSISQTGNTIYF. The CDR3 nucleotides read TGTGCCAGTAGTATTTCACAGACTGGAAACACCATATATTTT. Using reference TRBV19 and TRBJ1-3 for the parts outside the CDR3, the full variable domain is DGGITQSPKYLFRKEGQNVTLSCEQNLNHDAMYWYRQDPGQGLRLIYYSQIVNDFQKGDIAEGYSVSREKKESFPLTVTSAQKNPTAFYLCASSISQTGNTIYFGEGSWLTVV.

The chain combines TRBV6-6 with TRBJ2-7, with D hard to call. The ends were cut back, 5 bases at V and 0 bases at J, with 20 bases in the middle. The CDR3 spans 17 residues. Per germline, CDR1 MNHNY and CDR2 SVGAGI (reference sequence). CDR3 in DNA: TGTGCCAGCAGTCCTAACCCCTTTCTAGTCGACTCCTACGAGCAGTACTTC. Protein: CASSPNPFLVDSYEQYF.